The T cell receptor beta chain under discussion was sequenced for a study of blood T cell repertoires in COVID-19. Cohorts were based on clinical histories the participants reported. Germline CDR1 SGHTA, CDR2 FQGNSA. The CDR3 has 15 amino acids. V gave up 0 bases and J gave up 2 bases, with 9 bases separating them. Authors' methods: Amplification of reference gene primers provided the estimated nucleated cell counts. Clones were sequenced by immunoSEQ multiplex PCR, and TCRdb holds only the in-frame ones, with some missing. V, J and clone size derive from that table, while D and trimming were established from the DNA sequence. The sample has hundreds of thousands of clones, around 89% seen once.

The material sequenced was PBMCs or T cells enriched from blood (not recorded which). The chain recombines TRBV7-2 with TRBJ2-3, with unresolved D. The sequence came from a man younger than 35 who had recovered from COVID-19. CDR3 sequence (DNA): TGTGCCAGCAGCTTAGCCACCACAGCCACAGATACGCAGTATTTT. The encoded protein is CASSLATTATDTQYF.